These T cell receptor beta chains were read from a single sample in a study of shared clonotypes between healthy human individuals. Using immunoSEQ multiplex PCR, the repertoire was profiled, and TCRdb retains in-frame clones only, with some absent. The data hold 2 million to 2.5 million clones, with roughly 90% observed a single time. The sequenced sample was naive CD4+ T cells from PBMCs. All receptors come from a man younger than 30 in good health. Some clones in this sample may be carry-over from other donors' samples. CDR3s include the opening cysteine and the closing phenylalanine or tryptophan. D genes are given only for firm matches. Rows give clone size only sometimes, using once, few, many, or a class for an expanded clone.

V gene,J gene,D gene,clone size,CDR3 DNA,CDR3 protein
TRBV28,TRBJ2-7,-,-,TGTGCCAGCAGTTTAGAGGGAGGCCCCACCTACGAGCAGTACTTC,CASSLEGGPTYEQYF
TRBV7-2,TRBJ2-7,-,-,TGTGCCAGCAGCTTATCTTCAGGGATCTACGAGCAGTACTTC,CASSLSSGIYEQYF
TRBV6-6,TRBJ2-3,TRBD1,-,TGTGCCAGCAGCCCCGGGACAGCAATCACAGATACGCAGTATTTT,CASSPGTAITDTQYF
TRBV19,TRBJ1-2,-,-,TGTGCCAGTAGTACTCAGGGTATAAACTATGGCTACACCTTC,CASSTQGINYGYTF
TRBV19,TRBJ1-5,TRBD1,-,TGTGCCAGTAGTATTTATGGGACAGGGGCTCAGCCCCAGCATTTT,CASSIYGTGAQPQHF
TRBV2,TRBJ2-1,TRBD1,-,TGTGCCAGCAGTCGGGACAGCTACAATGAGCAGTTCTTC,CASSRDSYNEQFF
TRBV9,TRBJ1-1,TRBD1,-,TGTGCCAGCAGCGTCACCGGGACAGGGAACACTGAAGCTTTCTTT,CASSVTGTGNTEAFF
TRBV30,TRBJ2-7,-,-,TGTGCCTGGAGAAGTCTCTTCAATTCCTACGAGCAGTACTTC,CAWRSLFNSYEQYF
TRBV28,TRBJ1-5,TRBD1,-,TGTGCCAGCAGTTTTATGACAGGGGGCCGCTCGAAGCCCCAGCATTTT,CASSFMTGGRSKPQHF
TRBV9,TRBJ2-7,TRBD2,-,TGTGCCAGCAGCGTAGATCCGGTAGCGGGAGGAGGCGAGCAGTACTTC,CASSVDPVAGGGEQYF
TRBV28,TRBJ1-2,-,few,TGTGCCAGCAGTTTATCCAACTATGGCTACACCTTC,CASSLSNYGYTF
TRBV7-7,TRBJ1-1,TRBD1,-,TGTGCCAGCAGCTTGGGGACAGGCACTGAAGCTTTCTTT,CASSLGTGTEAFF
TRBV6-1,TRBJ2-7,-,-,TGTGCCAGCGGGGACGTTCACTCCTACGAGCAGTACTTC,CASGDVHSYEQYF
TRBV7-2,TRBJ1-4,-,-,TGTGCCAGCAGCTTAGGGGGGCCCGGTAATGAAAAACTGTTTTTT,CASSLGGPGNEKLFF
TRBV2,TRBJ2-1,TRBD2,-,TGTGCCAGCAGGGGATCCTTAGCGGGAGGCCTCAATGAGCAGTTCTTC,CASRGSLAGGLNEQFF
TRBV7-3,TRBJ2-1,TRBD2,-,TGTGCCAGCAGCTTTTTTGGCAGCGGGAGGTTAGTGAATGAGCAGTTCTTC,CASSFFGSGRLVNEQFF
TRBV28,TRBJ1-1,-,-,TGTGCCAGCAGGCCTCCCAGGGGTCCGAACACTGAAGCTTTCTTT,CASRPPRGPNTEAFF
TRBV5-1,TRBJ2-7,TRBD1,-,TGCGCCAGCAAGGGACAGGGGATCTCCTACGAGCAGTACTTC,CASKGQGISYEQYF
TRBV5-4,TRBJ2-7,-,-,TGTGCCAGCAGCTTGGACGGCTACGAGCAGTACTTC,CASSLDGYEQYF
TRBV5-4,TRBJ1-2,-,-,TGTGCCAGCAGCCCACGGACTAACTATGGCTACACCTTC,CASSPRTNYGYTF
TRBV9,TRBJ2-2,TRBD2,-,TGTGCCAGCAGCGTAGTAGGTAGCGGGAGCACCGGGGAGCTGTTTTTT,CASSVVGSGSTGELFF
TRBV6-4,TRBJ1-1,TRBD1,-,TGTGCCAGCAGTGACAACAGGGGCACTGAAGCTTTCTTT,CASSDNRGTEAFF
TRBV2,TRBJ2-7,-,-,TGTGCCAGCAGGGTCCAGGGCCCTTTTGACGAGCAGTACTTC,CASRVQGPFDEQYF
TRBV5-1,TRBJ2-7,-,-,TGCGCCAGCAGCCTGGGGTCTCCCGCCTACGAGCAGTACTTC,CASSLGSPAYEQYF
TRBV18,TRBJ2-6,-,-,TGTGCCAGCTCACCAACACAACCGATTATAGGGGCCAACGTCCTGACTTTC,CASSPTQPIIGANVLTF
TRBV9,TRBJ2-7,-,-,TGTGCCAGCAGCCCATGGACGGGGGTCGGCGAGCAGTACTTC,CASSPWTGVGEQYF
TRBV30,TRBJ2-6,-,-,TGTGCCTGGAGGGGTTTAGAAGCTGGGGCCAACGTCCTGACTTTC,CAWRGLEAGANVLTF
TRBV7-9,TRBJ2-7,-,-,TGTGCCAGCAGCAAAGCGTCGGGGAGCGAGCAGTACTTC,CASSKASGSEQYF
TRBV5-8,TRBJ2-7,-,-,TGTGCCAGCAGCTTGATGGTCACTCGCTCCTACGAGCAGTACTTC,CASSLMVTRSYEQYF
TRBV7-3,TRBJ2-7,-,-,TGTGCCAGCAGCCCTCAGGGGGGGTACGAGCAGTACTTC,CASSPQGGYEQYF
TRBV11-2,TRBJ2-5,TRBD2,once,TGTGCCAGCAGCTTAGGACTAGCGGGAGTTAGGGAGACCCAGTACTTC,CASSLGLAGVRETQYF
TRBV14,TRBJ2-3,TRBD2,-,TGTGCCAGCAGCCAAGGAATGACTAGCAGTTTCACAGATACGCAGTATTTT,CASSQGMTSSFTDTQYF
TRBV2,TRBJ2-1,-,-,TGTGCCAGCAGGCAAGCGACAACACTTGGTGAGCAGTTCTTC,CASRQATTLGEQFF
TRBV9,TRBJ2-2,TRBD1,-,TGTGCCAGCAGCGGGGGACAGGGGGCTCGCAGGGAGCTGTTTTTT,CASSGGQGARRELFF
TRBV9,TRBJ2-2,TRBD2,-,TGTGCCAGCAGCGTGGGCCTAGCGGGCAAAATTAGCGACACCGGGGAGCTGTTTTTT,CASSVGLAGKISDTGELFF